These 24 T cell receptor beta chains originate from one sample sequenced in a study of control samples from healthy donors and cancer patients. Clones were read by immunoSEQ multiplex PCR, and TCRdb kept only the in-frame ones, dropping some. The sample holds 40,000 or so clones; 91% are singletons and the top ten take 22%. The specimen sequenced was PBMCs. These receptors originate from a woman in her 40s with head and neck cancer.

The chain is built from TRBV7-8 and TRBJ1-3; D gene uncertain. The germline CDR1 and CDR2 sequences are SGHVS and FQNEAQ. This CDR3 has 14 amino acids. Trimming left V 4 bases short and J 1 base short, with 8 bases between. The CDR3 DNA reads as TGTGCCAGCAGCTCTTCAGGTTCTGGAAACACCATATATTTT. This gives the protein CASSSSGSGNTIYF.

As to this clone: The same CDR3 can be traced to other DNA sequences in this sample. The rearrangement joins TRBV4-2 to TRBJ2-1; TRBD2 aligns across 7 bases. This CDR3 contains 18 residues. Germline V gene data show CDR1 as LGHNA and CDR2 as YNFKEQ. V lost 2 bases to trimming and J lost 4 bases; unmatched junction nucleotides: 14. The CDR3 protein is CASSQKRGGLAEYNEQFF. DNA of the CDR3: TGTGCCAGCAGCCAAAAAAGGGGAGGGCTAGCGGAGTACAATGAGCAGTTCTTC.

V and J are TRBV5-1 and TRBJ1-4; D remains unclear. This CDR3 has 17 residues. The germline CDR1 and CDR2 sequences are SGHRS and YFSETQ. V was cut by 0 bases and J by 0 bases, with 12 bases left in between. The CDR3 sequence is CASSLVGEFATNEKLFF. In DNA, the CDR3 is TGCGCCAGCAGCTTGGTTGGGGAGTTCGCAACTAATGAAAAACTGTTTTTT. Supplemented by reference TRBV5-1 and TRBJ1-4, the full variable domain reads KAGVTQTPRYLIKTRGQQVTLSCSPISGHRSVSWYQQTPGQGLQFLFEYFSETQRNKGNFPGRFSGRQFSNSRSEMNVSTLELGDSALYLCASSLVGEFATNEKLFFGSGTQLSVL.

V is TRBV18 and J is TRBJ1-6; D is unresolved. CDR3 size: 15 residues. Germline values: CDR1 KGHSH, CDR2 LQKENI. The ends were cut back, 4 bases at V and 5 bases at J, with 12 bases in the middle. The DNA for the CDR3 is TGTGCCAGCTCACTAATGAACGGTAATAATTCACCCCTCCACTTT. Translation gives CASSLMNGNNSPLHF.

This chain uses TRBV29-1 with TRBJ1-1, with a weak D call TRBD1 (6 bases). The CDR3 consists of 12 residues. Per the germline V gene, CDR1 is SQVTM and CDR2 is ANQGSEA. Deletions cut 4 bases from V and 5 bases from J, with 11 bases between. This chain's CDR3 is CSVAQGRTEAFF. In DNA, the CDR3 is TGCAGCGTTGCACAGGGACGGACTGAAGCTTTCTTT.

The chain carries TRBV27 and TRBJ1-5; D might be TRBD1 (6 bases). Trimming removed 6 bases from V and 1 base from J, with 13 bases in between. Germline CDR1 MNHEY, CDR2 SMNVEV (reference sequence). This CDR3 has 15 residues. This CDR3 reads CASSRGGGSNQPQHF. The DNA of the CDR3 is TGTGCCAGCAGCCGCGGGGGCGGGAGCAATCAGCCCCAGCATTTT.

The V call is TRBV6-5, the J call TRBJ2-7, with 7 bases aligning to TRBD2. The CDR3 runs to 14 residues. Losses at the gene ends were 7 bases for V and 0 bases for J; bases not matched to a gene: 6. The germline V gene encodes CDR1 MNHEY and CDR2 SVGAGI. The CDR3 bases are TGTGCCAGCACTAGAGGACTAGGCTCCTACGAGCAGTACTTC. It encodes CASTRGLGSYEQYF.

CDR3 protein: CASSPPSPINEQFF. The DNA of the CDR3 is TGTGCCAGCTCACCACCGAGCCCGATCAATGAGCAGTTCTTC. This chain uses TRBV18 with TRBJ2-1; D remains unclear. Per the germline V gene, CDR1 is KGHSH and CDR2 is LQKENI. The ends were cut back, 0 bases at V and 6 bases at J, with 9 bases in the middle. This CDR3 is 14 amino acids long.

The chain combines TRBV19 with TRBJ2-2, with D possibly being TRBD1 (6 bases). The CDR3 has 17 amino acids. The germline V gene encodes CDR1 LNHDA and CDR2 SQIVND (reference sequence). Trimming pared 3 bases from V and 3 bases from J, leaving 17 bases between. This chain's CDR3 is CASSIAGTRAYTGELFF. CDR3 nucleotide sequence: TGTGCCAGTAGTATTGCCGGGACACGGGCATACACCGGGGAGCTGTTTTTT.

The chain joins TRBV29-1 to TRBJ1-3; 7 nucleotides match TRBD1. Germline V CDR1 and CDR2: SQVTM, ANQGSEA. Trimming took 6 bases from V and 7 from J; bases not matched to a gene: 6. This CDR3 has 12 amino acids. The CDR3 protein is CSVTPTGNTIYF. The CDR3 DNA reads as TGCAGCGTGACCCCGACAGGGAACACCATATATTTT.

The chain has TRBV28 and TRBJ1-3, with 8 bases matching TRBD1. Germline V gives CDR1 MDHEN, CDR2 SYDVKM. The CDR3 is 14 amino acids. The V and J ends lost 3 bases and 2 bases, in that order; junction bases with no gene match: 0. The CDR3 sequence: CASSLDRAGNTIYF. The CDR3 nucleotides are TGTGCCAGCAGTTTGGACAGGGCTGGAAACACCATATATTTT. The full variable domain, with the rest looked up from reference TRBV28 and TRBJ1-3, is DVKVTQSSRYLVKRTGEKVFLECVQDMDHENMFWYRQDPGLGLRLIYFSYDVKMKEKGDIPEGYSVSREKKERFSLILESASTNQTSMYLCASSLDRAGNTIYFGEGSWLTVV.

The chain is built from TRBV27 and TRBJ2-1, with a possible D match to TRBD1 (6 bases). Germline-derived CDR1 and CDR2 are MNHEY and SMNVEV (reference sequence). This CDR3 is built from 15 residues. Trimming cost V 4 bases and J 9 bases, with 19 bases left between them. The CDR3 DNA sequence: TGTGCCAGCAGTTGGCAGGGGAACCGTGGTAGTGAGCAGTTCTTC. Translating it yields CASSWQGNRGSEQFF.

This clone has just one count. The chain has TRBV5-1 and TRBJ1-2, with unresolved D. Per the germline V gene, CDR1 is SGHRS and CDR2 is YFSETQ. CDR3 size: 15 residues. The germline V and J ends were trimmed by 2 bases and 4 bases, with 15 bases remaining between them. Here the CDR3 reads CASSLNPGFGYGYTF. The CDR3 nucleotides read TGCGCCAGCAGCTTAAACCCTGGGTTCGGCTATGGCTACACCTTC. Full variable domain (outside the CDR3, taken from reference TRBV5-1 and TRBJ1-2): KAGVTQTPRYLIKTRGQQVTLSCSPISGHRSVSWYQQTPGQGLQFLFEYFSETQRNKGNFPGRFSGRQFSNSRSEMNVSTLELGDSALYLCASSLNPGFGYGYTFGSGTRLTVV.

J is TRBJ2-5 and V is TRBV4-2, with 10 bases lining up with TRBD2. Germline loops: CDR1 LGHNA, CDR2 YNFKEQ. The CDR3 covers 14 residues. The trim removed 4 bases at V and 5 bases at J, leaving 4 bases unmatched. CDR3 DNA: TGTGCCAGCAGCCCTACTAGCGGGGAGGAGACCCAGTACTTC. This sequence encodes CASSPTSGEETQYF.

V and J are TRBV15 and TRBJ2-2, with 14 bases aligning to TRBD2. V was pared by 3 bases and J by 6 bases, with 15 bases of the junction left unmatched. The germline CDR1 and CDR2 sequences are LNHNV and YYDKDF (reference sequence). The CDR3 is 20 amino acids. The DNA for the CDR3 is TGTGCCACCAGCAGTACTCAGGTGGGGACTAGCGGGAGTACCGCCGGGGAGCTGTTTTTT. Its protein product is CATSSTQVGTSGSTAGELFF. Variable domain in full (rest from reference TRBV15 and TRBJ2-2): DAMVIQNPRYQVTQFGKPVTLSCSQTLNHNVMYWYQQKSSQAPKLLFHYYDKDFNNEADTPDNFQSRRPNTSFCFLDIRSPGLGDTAMYLCATSSTQVGTSGSTAGELFFGEGSRLTVL.

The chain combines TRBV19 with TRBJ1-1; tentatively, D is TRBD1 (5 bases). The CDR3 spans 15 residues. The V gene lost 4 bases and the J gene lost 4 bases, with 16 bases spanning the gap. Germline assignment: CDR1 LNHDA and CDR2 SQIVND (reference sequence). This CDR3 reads CASSTLWEGSTEAFF. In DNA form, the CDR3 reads TGTGCCAGTAGTACCCTTTGGGAGGGGAGCACTGAAGCTTTCTTT.

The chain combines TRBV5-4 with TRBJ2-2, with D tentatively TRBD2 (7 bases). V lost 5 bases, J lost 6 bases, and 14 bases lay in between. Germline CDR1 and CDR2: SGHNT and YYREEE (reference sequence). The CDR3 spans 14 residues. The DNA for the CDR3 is TGTGCCAGCAGGAGAGGGGGGGGAGCCGGGGAGCTGTTTTTT. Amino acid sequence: CASRRGGGAGELFF.

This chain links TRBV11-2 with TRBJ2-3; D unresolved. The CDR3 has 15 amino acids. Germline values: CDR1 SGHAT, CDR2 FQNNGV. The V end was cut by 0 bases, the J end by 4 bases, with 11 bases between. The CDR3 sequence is CASSLEPVRSDTQYF. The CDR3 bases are TGTGCCAGCAGCTTAGAGCCCGTTAGATCAGATACGCAGTATTTT.

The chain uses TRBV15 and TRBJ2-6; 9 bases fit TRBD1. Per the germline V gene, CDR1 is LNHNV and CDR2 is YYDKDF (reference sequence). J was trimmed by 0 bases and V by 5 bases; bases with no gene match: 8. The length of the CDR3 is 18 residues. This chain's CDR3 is CATSEGGTGSSGANVLTF. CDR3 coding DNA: TGTGCCACCAGCGAGGGGGGGACAGGGAGCTCTGGGGCCAACGTCCTGACTTTC.

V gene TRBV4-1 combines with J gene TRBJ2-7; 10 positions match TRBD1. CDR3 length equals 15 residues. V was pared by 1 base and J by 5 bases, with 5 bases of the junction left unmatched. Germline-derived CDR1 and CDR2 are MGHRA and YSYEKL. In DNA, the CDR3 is TGCGCCAGCAGCCAAGTTGGGACAGGGGTTAACGAGCAGTACTTC. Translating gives CASSQVGTGVNEQYF.

CDR3 DNA: TGTGCCACCAGCAGAGAGGGCTTCTCAAGCTACGAGCAGTACTTC. This encodes CATSREGFSSYEQYF. The chain employs TRBV15 and TRBJ2-7; D remains ambiguous. Germline lookup yields CDR1 LNHNV and CDR2 YYDKDF (reference sequence). With 0 bases removed from V and 3 bases from J, the gap between germline ends came to 12 bases. The CDR3 sequence is 15 residues long. The full variable domain, its missing parts supplied by reference TRBV15 and TRBJ2-7, is DAMVIQNPRYQVTQFGKPVTLSCSQTLNHNVMYWYQQKSSQAPKLLFHYYDKDFNNEADTPDNFQSRRPNTSFCFLDIRSPGLGDTAMYLCATSREGFSSYEQYFGPGTRLTVT.

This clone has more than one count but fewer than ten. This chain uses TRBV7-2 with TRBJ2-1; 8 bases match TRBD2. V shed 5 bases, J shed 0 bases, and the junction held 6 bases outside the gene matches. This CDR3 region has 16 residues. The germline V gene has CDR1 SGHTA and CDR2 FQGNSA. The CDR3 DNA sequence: TGTGCCAGCAGCCCTACGGGGGGGAGCTCCTACAATGAGCAGTTCTTC. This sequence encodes CASSPTGGSSYNEQFF.

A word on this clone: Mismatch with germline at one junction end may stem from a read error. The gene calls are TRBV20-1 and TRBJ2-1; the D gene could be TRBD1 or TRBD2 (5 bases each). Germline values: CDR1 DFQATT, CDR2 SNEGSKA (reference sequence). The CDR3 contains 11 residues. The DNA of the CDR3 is TGCAGGGCTATGGGGGAAAATGAGCAGTTCTTC. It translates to CRAMGENEQFF.

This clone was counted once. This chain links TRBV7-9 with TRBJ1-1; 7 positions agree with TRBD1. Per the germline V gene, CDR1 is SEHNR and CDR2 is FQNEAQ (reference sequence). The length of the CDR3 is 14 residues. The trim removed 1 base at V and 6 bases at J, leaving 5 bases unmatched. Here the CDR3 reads CASSLEGQGAEAFF. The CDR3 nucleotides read TGTGCCAGCAGCTTAGAGGGGCAGGGGGCTGAAGCTTTCTTT. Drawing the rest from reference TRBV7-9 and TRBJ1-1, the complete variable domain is DTGVSQNPRHKITKRGQNVTFRCDPISEHNRLYWYRQTLGQGPEFLTYFQNEAQLEKSRLLSDRFSAERPKGSFSTLEIQRTEQGDSAMYLCASSLEGQGAEAFFGQGTRLTVV.